This T cell receptor beta chain was retrieved from a study of control samples from healthy donors and cancer patients. TCRdb keeps only in-frame clones here, not all; method: immunoSEQ multiplex PCR. The sample includes about 200,000 clones, over 80% of them seen just once. The CDR3 length is 17 residues. CDR1 is SEHNR and CDR2 is FQNEAQ in the germline V gene (reference sequence). Trimming left V 5 bases short and J 0 bases short, with 16 bases between. This sequence originates from a man under 40 in good health. The chain employs TRBV7-9 and TRBJ2-2; D might be TRBD2 (6 bases). The sequenced material came from blood. CDR3 DNA: TGTGCCAGCAGCCCATCGCGGGGATACGCGAACACCGGGGAGCTGTTTTTT. This encodes CASSPSRGYANTGELFF.